What follows describes a single TCR beta chain. Its antigen remains unknown. The data derive from a study of T cell responses to AZD1222 COVID-19 vaccine. Overall study context: Second doses that came at about 4 or about 12 weeks were put together.

Germline loops: CDR1 LNHDA, CDR2 SQIVND (reference sequence). V was pared by 8 bases and J by 8 bases, with 12 bases between. The CDR3 is 11 residues long. Study-level findings and limits: Spike was spanned by vaccine-associated CD4 TCRs, with dominance at 160-218 and 743-854. Two AZD1222 administrations were followed by greater Spike-specific TCR breadth and depth. Possibly, clonal diversity was underestimated; donors were largely white British and included more females.

Profiling relied on immunoSEQ multiplex PCR, and the TCRdb table lists in-frame clones only, not all of them. The sample contains more than 95,000 clones, around 87% of which appear only once. The sample in question was peripheral blood, obtained on day 0 of AZD1222 vaccination. This sequence was found in an adult in good health. The rearrangement links TRBV19 to TRBJ1-1; the D is unclear. CDR3 sequence reads: CASHQATEAFF. The CDR3 DNA sequence: TGTGCCAGTCATCAGGCCACGGAAGCTTTCTTT. Full variable domain (outside the CDR3, taken from reference TRBV19 and TRBJ1-1): DGGITQSPKYLFRKEGQNVTLSCEQNLNHDAMYWYRQDPGQGLRLIYYSQIVNDFQKGDIAEGYSVSREKKESFPLTVTSAQKNPTAFYLCASHQATEAFFGQGTRLTVV.